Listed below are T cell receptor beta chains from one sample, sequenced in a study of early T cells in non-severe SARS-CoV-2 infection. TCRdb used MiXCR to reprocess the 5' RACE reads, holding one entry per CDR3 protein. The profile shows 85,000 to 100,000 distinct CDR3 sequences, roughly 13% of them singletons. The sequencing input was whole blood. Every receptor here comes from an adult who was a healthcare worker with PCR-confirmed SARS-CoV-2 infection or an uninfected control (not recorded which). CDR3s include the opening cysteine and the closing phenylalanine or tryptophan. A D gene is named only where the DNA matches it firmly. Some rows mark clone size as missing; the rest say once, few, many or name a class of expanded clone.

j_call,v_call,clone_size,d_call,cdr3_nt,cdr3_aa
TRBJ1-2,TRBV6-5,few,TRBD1,TGTGCCAGCACCCCGGGACAGGGGATCTATGGCTACACCTTC,CASTPGQGIYGYTF
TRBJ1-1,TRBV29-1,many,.,TGCAGCGTTGCTACAAACCCGGGACACTACACTGAAGCTTTCTTT,CSVATNPGHYTEAFF
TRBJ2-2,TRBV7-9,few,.,TGTGCCAGCAGCTTATTGACCGGGGAGCTGTTTTTT,CASSLLTGELFF
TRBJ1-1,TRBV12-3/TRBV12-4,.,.,TGTGCCAGCAGCGGAAGGAACACTGAAGCTTTCTTT,CASSGRNTEAFF
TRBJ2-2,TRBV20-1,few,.,TGCAGTGCTAGGGCGGTGGCCACCGGGGAGCTGTTTTTT,CSARAVATGELFF
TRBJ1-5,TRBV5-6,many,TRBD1,TGTGCCAGCAGCTTCCTAGGGGGCGCGGACAATCAGCCCCAGCATTTT,CASSFLGGADNQPQHF
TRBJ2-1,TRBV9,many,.,TGTGCCAGCAGCGTGGGACACTCCTACAATGAGCAGTTCTTC,CASSVGHSYNEQFF
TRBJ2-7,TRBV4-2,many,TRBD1,TGTGCCAGCACGAGAATGGCCGGGACAGAGGCCTACGAGCAGTACTTC,CASTRMAGTEAYEQYF
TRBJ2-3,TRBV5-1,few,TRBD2,TGCGCCAGCAGCTTAGAAAGCGGGGGGGCCCCAGATACGCAGTATTTT,CASSLESGGAPDTQYF
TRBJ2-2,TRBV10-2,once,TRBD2,TGCGCCAGCAGTGTACTAGCGGGGGGGCCCGGGGAGCTGTTTTTT,CASSVLAGGPGELFF
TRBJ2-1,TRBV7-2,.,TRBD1,TGTGCCAGCAGCCGCCGGGACAGGGGGACGAATGAGCAGTTCTTC,CASSRRDRGTNEQFF
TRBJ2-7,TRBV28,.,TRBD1,TGTGCCAGCAGTTTAGAGACAGGGACGTCCTACGAGCAGTACTTC,CASSLETGTSYEQYF
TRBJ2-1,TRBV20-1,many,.,TGCAGTGCTAGAGATCAGCCCATTAATGAGCAGTTCTTC,CSARDQPINEQFF
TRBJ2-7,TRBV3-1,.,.,TGTGCCAGCAGCCAGAGGACCGGGGGCTCGTACGAGCAGTACTTC,CASSQRTGGSYEQYF
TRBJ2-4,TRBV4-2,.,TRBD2,TGTGCCAGCAGCCAACAGGGACTAGCGGGGGGGCCAAATTCTGCCAAAAACATTCAGTACTTC,CASSQQGLAGGPNSAKNIQYF
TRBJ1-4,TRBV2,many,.,TGTGCCAGCAGCCCGGGCTTGGGGACTGAAAAACTGTTTTTT,CASSPGLGTEKLFF
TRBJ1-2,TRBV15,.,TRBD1,TGTGCCACCAGCGCCCGGGACAGCCTCTATGGCTACACCTTC,CATSARDSLYGYTF
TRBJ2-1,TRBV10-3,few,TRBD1,TGTGCCATCAGTGAGCAGGGGGCGGACTACAATGAGCAGTTCTTC,CAISEQGADYNEQFF
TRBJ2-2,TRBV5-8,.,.,TGTGCCAGCAGCTTCGGAGGAGTAGAGACCGGGGAGCTGTTTTTT,CASSFGGVETGELFF
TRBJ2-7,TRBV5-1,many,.,TGCGCCAGCAGAACCTCGCCAGGGAAGGACGAGCAGTACTTC,CASRTSPGKDEQYF
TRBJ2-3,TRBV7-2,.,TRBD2,TGTGCCAGCAGCTCAGCGGGGGGGCCGGCAGATACGCAGTATTTT,CASSSAGGPADTQYF
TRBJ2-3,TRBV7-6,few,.,TGTGCCAGCAGCTTACACGGGGACTCCACAGATACGCAGTATTTT,CASSLHGDSTDTQYF
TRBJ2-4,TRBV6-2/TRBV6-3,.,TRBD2,TGTGCCAGCAGTTACTACAGCGGGGGGTCCGTTCCGGCCAAAAACATTCAGTACTTC,CASSYYSGGSVPAKNIQYF
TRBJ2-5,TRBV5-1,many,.,TGCGCCAGCAGCCCGGGGGTGCACGCCCAGTACTTC,CASSPGVHAQYF
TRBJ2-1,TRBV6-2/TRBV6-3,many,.,TGTGCCAGCAGTCTCCTCGGACCCAATGAGCAGTTCTTC,CASSLLGPNEQFF
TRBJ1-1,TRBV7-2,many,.,TGTGCCAGCAGCTTTTCGGTAGGCACTGAAGCTTTCTTT,CASSFSVGTEAFF
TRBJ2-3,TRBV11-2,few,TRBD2,TGTGCCAGCAGCCCTAGCGGGGGGGCGGTAGATACGCAGTATTTT,CASSPSGGAVDTQYF
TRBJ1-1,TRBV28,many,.,TGTGCCAGCAGGGGCCCAGACCGTGCTGAAGCTTTCTTT,CASRGPDRAEAFF
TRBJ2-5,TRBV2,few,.,TGTGCCAGCTTGGGGGCAGAGACCCAGTACTTC,CASLGAETQYF
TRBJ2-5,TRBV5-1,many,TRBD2,TGCGCCAGCAGCTTGGGATTTTCCGGGGGAGGGCAAGAGACCCAGTACTTC,CASSLGFSGGGQETQYF
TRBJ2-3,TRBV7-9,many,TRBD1,TGTGCCAGCAGCTTAAGGGGGCAGGCTTCCACAGATACGCAGTATTTT,CASSLRGQASTDTQYF
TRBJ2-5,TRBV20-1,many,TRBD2,TGCAGTGCTAGAGATCAGGGTAGCGGGGACTTGGAGACCCAGTACTTC,CSARDQGSGDLETQYF
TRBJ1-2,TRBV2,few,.,TGTGCCAGCAGTTGGACCATCATTGGGTATGGCTACACCTTC,CASSWTIIGYGYTF
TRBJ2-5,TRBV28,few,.,TGTGCCAGCAGCCCCCTTGGGACCGCGAGACAAGAGACCCAGTACTTC,CASSPLGTARQETQYF
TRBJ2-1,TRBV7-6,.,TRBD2,TGTGCCAGCAGCCGTACTAGCGGCGAGCAGTTCTTC,CASSRTSGEQFF
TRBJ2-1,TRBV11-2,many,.,TGTGCCAGCAGCTTAGCGTCTAGCAAGAGTGAGCAGTTCTTC,CASSLASSKSEQFF
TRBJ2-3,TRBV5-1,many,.,TGCGCCAGCAGCCCCCGGGACGTCCGGGAAGATACGCAGTATTTT,CASSPRDVREDTQYF
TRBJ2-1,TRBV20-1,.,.,TGCAGTGCTAGAGATTTGGTGGGGGCGAAAAATGAGCAGTTCTTC,CSARDLVGAKNEQFF
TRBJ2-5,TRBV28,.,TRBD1,TGTGCCAGCAGTTTATGGACAGGGGAGACCCAGTACTTC,CASSLWTGETQYF
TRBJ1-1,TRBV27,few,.,TGTGCCAGCAGTTTAGTGGTCGGGGTCACTGAAGCTTTCTTT,CASSLVVGVTEAFF
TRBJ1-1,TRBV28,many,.,TGTGCCAGCAGTTTATCGGCAGGAGAAGAAGCTTTCTTT,CASSLSAGEEAFF
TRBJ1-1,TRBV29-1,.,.,TGCAGCGTTGAAGAGGGGAAGAACACTGAAGCTTTCTTT,CSVEEGKNTEAFF
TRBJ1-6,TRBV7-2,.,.,TGTGCCAGCAGCACTCAGGTTTACAATAATTCACCCCTCCACTTT,CASSTQVYNNSPLHF
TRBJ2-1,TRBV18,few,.,TGTGCCAGCTCAACCTACAATGAGCAGTTCTTC,CASSTYNEQFF
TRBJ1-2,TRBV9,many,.,TGTGCCAGCAGTGGGCCTAACTATGGCTACACCTTC,CASSGPNYGYTF
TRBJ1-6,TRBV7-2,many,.,TGTGCCAGCAGCTCCCCTTTTGGGGTGGACTCACCCCTCCACTTT,CASSSPFGVDSPLHF
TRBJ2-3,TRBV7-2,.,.,TGTGCCAGCAGCCCTCTCTTCAGAAGCACAGATACGCAGTATTTT,CASSPLFRSTDTQYF
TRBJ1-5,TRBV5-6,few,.,TGTGCCAGCAGCTTGTTGGGGTACAATCAGCCCCAGCATTTT,CASSLLGYNQPQHF
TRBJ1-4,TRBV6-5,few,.,TGTGCCAGCGGCAAGCTGTCCTCTAATGAAAAACTGTTTTTT,CASGKLSSNEKLFF
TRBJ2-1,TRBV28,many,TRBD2,TGTGCCAGCAGTTCAGCTAGCGGGGTCCATGAGCAGTTCTTC,CASSSASGVHEQFF
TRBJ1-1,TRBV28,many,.,TGTGCCTGCGGAGACACTGAAGCTTTCTTT,CACGDTEAFF
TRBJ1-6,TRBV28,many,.,TGTGCCAGCAGTAAGGACCGACATGGGGGGAATAATTCACCCCTCCACTTT,CASSKDRHGGNNSPLHF
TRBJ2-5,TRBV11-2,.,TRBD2,TGTGCCAGCAGCCGACAAGAAGCGGGGGCCCTGAAGGTAAAGACCCAGTACTTC,CASSRQEAGALKVKTQYF
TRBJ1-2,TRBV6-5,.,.,TGTGCCAGCAGTTCCCCGATCTATGGCTACACCTTC,CASSSPIYGYTF
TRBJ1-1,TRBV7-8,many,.,TGTGCCAGCAGCTTATTTGAGGGTAAGGACACTGAAGCTTTCTTT,CASSLFEGKDTEAFF
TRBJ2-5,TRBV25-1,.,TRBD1,TGTGCCAGCAGTGAAACCGGGACAGGGGCTTTAGAGACCCAGTACTTC,CASSETGTGALETQYF
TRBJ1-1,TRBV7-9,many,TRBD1,TGTGCCAGCGGGACCGACAGGGGAAGGACTGAAGCTTTCTTT,CASGTDRGRTEAFF